This TCR beta chain was identified in a study of control samples from healthy donors and cancer patients. Measured with immunoSEQ multiplex PCR; TCRdb has only the in-frame clones, and not every one. The sample has about 120,000 clones; roughly nine tenths are singletons. The germline V gene encodes CDR1 DFQATT and CDR2 SNEGSKA (reference sequence). This CDR3 spans 10 amino acids. V lost 7 bases and J 5 bases, leaving 7 bases between the germline ends. This TCR was recovered from a man in his fifties in good health. The chain uses TRBV20-1 and TRBJ2-3, with a possible D match to TRBD1 (6 bases). The sequenced material came from blood. CDR3 loop: CSEGQDTQYF. Here the CDR3 DNA reads TGCAGTGAGGGACAAGATACGCAGTATTTT.